The rows below give T cell receptor beta chains drawn from one sample of a study of identifying expanded T cells in peripheral blood. The assay was immunoSEQ multiplex PCR, and TCRdb's table has in-frame clones only and misses some. This sample has fewer than 110,000 clones, with roughly 89% found just once. Material for sequencing was blood. The receptors stem from a person between 18 and 75 years old in good health. CDR3s include the opening cysteine and the closing phenylalanine or tryptophan. D genes are given only for firm matches. Clone size is stated in some rows and not others, as once, few, many or a class when expanded.

length: 15; size: once; V: TRBV28; J: TRBJ2-3; D: TRBD1; CDR3: CASSFGDRGADTQYF; DNA: TGTGCCAGCAGTTTCGGGGACAGGGGGGCAGATACGCAGTATTTT
length: 15; size: NA; V: TRBV11-2; J: TRBJ2-5; D: NA; CDR3: CASNAGALAQETQYF; DNA: TGTGCCAGCAATGCGGGGGCCCTAGCCCAAGAGACCCAGTACTTC
length: 13; size: NA; V: TRBV29-1; J: TRBJ1-2; D: NA; CDR3: CSVDRGINYGYTF; DNA: TGCAGCGTTGACAGGGGTATTAACTATGGCTACACCTTC
length: 15; size: NA; V: TRBV6-1; J: TRBJ1-1; D: TRBD1; CDR3: CASREDRGRNTEAFF; DNA: TGTGCCAGCAGGGAGGACAGGGGCCGGAACACTGAAGCTTTCTTT
length: 15; size: NA; V: TRBV19; J: TRBJ1-5; D: NA; CDR3: CASTSGRGRNQPQHF; DNA: TGTGCCAGTACCTCAGGGAGAGGTCGAAATCAGCCCCAGCATTTT
length: 16; size: NA; V: TRBV16; J: TRBJ2-7; D: TRBD1; CDR3: CASSHPDRDLSYEQYF; DNA: TGTGCCAGCAGCCACCCGGACAGGGACCTCTCCTACGAGCAGTACTTC
length: 12; size: NA; V: TRBV10-3; J: TRBJ1-1; D: NA; CDR3: CAIGAGNTEAFF; DNA: TGTGCCATCGGCGCTGGGAACACTGAAGCTTTCTTT
length: 14; size: NA; V: TRBV2; J: TRBJ1-3; D: NA; CDR3: CASKGGISGNTIYF; DNA: TGTGCCAGCAAAGGCGGCATCTCTGGAAACACCATATATTTT
length: 15; size: NA; V: TRBV19; J: TRBJ2-1; D: TRBD2; CDR3: CASSELAGMWNEQFF; DNA: TGTGCCAGTAGTGAGCTAGCGGGGATGTGGAATGAGCAGTTCTTC
length: 14; size: NA; V: TRBV5-4; J: TRBJ1-1; D: NA; CDR3: CASSTRRKNTEAFF; DNA: TGTGCCAGCAGCACTCGACGGAAGAACACTGAAGCTTTCTTT
length: 17; size: NA; V: TRBV7-2; J: TRBJ2-3; D: NA; CDR3: CASSSHQLASSTDTQYF; DNA: TGTGCCAGCAGCTCCCACCAACTAGCCTCTAGCACAGATACGCAGTATTTT
length: 12; size: NA; V: TRBV19; J: TRBJ1-5; D: NA; CDR3: CASSILGGGPNF; DNA: TGTGCCAGTAGTATTCTTGGGGGGGGACCGAATTTT
length: 13; size: NA; V: TRBV5-1; J: TRBJ1-1; D: NA; CDR3: CASSLAGDTEAFF; DNA: TGCGCCAGCAGCTTGGCCGGGGACACTGAAGCTTTCTTT
length: 15; size: few; V: TRBV11-2; J: TRBJ2-5; D: NA; CDR3: CASSFWRAAQETQYF; DNA: TGTGCCAGCAGCTTCTGGCGAGCAGCCCAAGAGACCCAGTACTTC
length: 15; size: NA; V: TRBV5-1; J: TRBJ1-6; D: NA; CDR3: CASSLEGGPGSPLHF; DNA: TGCGCCAGCAGCTTGGAGGGGGGTCCAGGTTCACCCCTCCACTTT
length: 14; size: NA; V: TRBV7-2; J: TRBJ2-7; D: TRBD2; CDR3: CASSFGGGSREQYF; DNA: TGTGCCAGCAGCTTCGGGGGGGGGTCCCGAGAGCAGTACTTC
length: 18; size: NA; V: TRBV11-2; J: TRBJ2-6; D: NA; CDR3: CASSSPRPRPPGANVLTF; DNA: TGTGCCAGCAGCTCGCCCCGGCCGCGGCCCCCTGGGGCCAACGTCCTGACTTTC
length: 15; size: NA; V: TRBV6-1; J: TRBJ1-4; D: TRBD1; CDR3: CASSDGTGGRGSLFF; DNA: TGTGCCAGCAGTGATGGTACAGGGGGCCGGGGATCCCTGTTTTTT
length: 15; size: NA; V: TRBV19; J: TRBJ1-1; D: NA; CDR3: CASTPSTGYGTEAFF; DNA: TGTGCCAGTACCCCTTCCACAGGGTATGGTACTGAAGCTTTCTTT